This record concerns one TCR beta chain sequence. The antigen remains undetermined. Germline CDR1 reads SGHDT; CDR2 reads YYEEEE. Trimming left V 7 bases short and J 1 base short, with 11 bases between. The CDR3 loop spans 13 amino acids. This record belongs to a study of CD8+ T cells in alopecia areata. Looking at the study overall: Those treated were given oral tofacitinib at 5 to 10 mg twice daily.

Whole-study findings and limits: Higher clonality and more expanded CD8+ clones appeared in lesional than normal scalp.

RNA extraction and reverse transcription yielded cDNA as sequencing template. TCRdb keeps only in-frame clones here, not all; method: immunoSEQ multiplex PCR. Of about 190,000 clones listed, 59% are singletons. This receptor was obtained from a human donor with alopecia areata. Sample: CD4+ T cells sorted from blood, taken at week 0. The gene calls are TRBV5-6 and TRBJ1-1; D is uncertain. The CDR3 protein is CASRLLENTEAFF. DNA for the CDR3: TGTGCCAGCCGCCTTTTGGAGAACACTGAAGCTTTCTTT.